This TCR beta chain is from a study of blood T cell repertoires in COVID-19. Turning to the study itself: COVID-19 samples collected from the United States, Italy and Spain covered acute and convalescent phases. In each case, the material was cDNA or gDNA derived from T cells, B-cell-depleted T cells, or PBMCs.

Original handling: Reference gene primer amplification yielded estimated nucleated cell counts. Generated by immunoSEQ multiplex PCR, the TCRdb table keeps only in-frame clones and is missing some. The V and J calls and clone size were taken over from that table, and D and trimming were inferred from the DNA. The sample has 65,000 or so clones; about four fifths are singletons. The CDR3 is 16 amino acids. The V gene's germline CDR1 is ENHRY and CDR2 SYGVKD. V gave up 2 bases and J gave up 4 bases; unmatched junction bases: 8. The sequence came from a human donor in a cohort sampled during active COVID-19. The gene calls are TRBV10-3 and TRBJ2-3, with TRBD2 identical over 8 bases. Sequences were obtained from peripheral blood. The CDR3 reads CAISEGAGGGSDTQYF. The CDR3, as DNA: TGTGCCATCAGTGAGGGGGCGGGAGGTGGCTCAGATACGCAGTATTTT.